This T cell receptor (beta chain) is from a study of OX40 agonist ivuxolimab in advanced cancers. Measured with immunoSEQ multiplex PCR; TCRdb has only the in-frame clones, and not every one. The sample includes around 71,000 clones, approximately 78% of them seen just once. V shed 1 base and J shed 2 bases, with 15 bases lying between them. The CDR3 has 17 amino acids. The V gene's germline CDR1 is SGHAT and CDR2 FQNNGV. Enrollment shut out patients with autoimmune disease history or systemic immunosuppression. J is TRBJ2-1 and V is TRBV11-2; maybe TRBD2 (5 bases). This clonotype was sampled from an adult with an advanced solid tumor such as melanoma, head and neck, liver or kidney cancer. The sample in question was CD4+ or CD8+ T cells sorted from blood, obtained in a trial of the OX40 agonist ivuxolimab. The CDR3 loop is CASSLVAGPLPYNEQFF. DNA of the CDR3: TGTGCCAGCAGCTTAGTTGCGGGCCCGTTGCCCTACAATGAGCAGTTCTTC.